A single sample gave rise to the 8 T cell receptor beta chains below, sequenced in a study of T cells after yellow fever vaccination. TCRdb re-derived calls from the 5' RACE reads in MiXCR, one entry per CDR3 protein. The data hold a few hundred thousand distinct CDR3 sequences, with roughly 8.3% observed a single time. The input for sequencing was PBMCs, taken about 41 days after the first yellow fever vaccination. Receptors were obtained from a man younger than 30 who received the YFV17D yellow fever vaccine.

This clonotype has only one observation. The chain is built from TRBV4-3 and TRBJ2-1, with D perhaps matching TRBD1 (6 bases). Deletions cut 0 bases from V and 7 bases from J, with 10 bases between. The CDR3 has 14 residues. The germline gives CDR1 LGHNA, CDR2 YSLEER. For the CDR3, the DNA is TGCGCCAGCAGCCAAGATCCCAGGGGAAATGAGCAGTTCTTC. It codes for CASSQDPRGNEQFF.

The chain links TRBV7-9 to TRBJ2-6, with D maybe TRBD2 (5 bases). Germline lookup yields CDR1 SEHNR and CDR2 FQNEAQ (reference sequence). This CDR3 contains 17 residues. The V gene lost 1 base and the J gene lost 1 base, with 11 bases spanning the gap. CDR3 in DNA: TGTGCCAGCAGCTTAGGGGCGGGTAGGTCTGGGGCCAACGTCCTGACTTTC. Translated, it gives CASSLGAGRSGANVLTF.

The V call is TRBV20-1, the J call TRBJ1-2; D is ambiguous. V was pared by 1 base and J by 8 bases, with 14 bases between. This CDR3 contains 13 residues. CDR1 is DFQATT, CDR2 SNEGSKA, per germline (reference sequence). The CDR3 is CSARVTGLGGYTF. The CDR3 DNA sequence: TGCAGTGCTAGAGTAACGGGTCTAGGAGGCTACACCTTC.

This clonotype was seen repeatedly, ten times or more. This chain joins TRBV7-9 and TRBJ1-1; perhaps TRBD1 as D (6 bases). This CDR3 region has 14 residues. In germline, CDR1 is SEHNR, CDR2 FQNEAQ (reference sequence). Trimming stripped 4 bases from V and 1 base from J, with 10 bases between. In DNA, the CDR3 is TGTGCCAGCAGCTCCGAACAGGGGAACACTGAAGCTTTCTTT. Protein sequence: CASSSEQGNTEAFF.

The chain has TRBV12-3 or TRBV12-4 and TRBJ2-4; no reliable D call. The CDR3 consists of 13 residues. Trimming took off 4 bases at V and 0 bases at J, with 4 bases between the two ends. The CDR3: CASSYRAKNIQYF. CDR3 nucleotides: TGTGCCAGCAGTTACAGAGCCAAAAACATTCAGTACTTC.

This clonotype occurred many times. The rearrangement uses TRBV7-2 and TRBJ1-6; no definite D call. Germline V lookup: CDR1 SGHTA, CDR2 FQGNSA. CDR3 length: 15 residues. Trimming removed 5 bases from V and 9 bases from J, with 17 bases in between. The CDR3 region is CASSQSNIRASPLHF. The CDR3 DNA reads TGTGCCAGCAGCCAATCGAATATACGAGCTTCACCCCTCCACTTT.

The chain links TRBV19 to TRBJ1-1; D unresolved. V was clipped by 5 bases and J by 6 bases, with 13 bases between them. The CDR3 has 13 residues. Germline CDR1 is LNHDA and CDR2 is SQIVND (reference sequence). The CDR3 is CASSLGSVAEAFF. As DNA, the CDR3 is TGTGCCAGTAGTTTGGGGTCCGTCGCTGAAGCTTTCTTT.

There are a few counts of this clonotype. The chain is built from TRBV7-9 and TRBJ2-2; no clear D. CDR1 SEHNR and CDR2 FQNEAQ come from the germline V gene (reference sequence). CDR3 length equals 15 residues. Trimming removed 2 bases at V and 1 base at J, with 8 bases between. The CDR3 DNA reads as TGTGCCAGCAGCTTAAAAACTGGGAACACCGGGGAGCTGTTTTTT. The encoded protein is CASSLKTGNTGELFF.